This record concerns one TCR beta chain sequence. Authors' analysis steps: From reference gene primer amplification, estimates of nucleated cell counts were derived. Profiled with immunoSEQ multiplex PCR; TCRdb holds only in-frame clones, not every one. The V and J calls and clone size were taken over from that table, and D and trimming were inferred from the DNA. The table shows about 410,000 clones, with roughly 85% occurring only once. The germline V and J ends were trimmed by 2 bases and 5 bases, with 15 bases remaining between them. The CDR3 totals 15 residues. Germline CDR1 and CDR2: SEHNR and FQNEAQ (reference sequence). The record originates from a study of blood T cell repertoires in COVID-19.

This receptor was identified in a woman in her twenties or thirties with active or convalescent COVID-19. The source material was peripheral blood. V is TRBV7-9 and J is TRBJ1-1, with D perhaps TRBD1 (6 bases). The CDR3 sequence is CASSLFAGARTEAFF. The CDR3 DNA sequence: TGTGCCAGCAGCTTATTTGCGGGGGCAAGGACTGAAGCTTTCTTT. The variable domain in full, with the rest retrieved from reference TRBV7-9 and TRBJ1-1, is DTGVSQNPRHKITKRGQNVTFRCDPISEHNRLYWYRQTLGQGPEFLTYFQNEAQLEKSRLLSDRFSAERPKGSFSTLEIQRTEQGDSAMYLCASSLFAGARTEAFFGQGTRLTVV.